This T cell receptor beta chain appears in the sequencing data of a study of blood T cell repertoires in COVID-19 (dated by TCRdb to about 2020). For the wider study: The collaborator samples originated in the United States, Italy and Spain and spanned the acute and convalescent phases of COVID-19. The material from the prospective study consisted of cDNA or gDNA derived from T cells, B-cell-depleted T cells, or PBMCs. Samples were obtained from the ongoing ImmuneRACE study (first 160 participants) and from 1,200 or so subjects provided by 6 global collaborators. A freely available public database, intended as a resource for researchers studying the immune response to SARS-CoV-2, is where the repertoires were released. Nearly every sample came with metadata listing a de-identified subject ID, COVID-19 status, age in years and sex. Deeply sampled blood TCRbeta repertoires from subjects exposed to, actively infected with, or recovered from COVID-19 were included in the dataset. Where available, HLA class I and class II types were taken from metadata supplied by the sample provider and were not determined by assay-based typing.

Overall results and qualifications from the work: How much clinical and demographic metadata was included differed by source and by participant, and the metadata was provided uncurated.

The CDR3, cysteine through phenylalanine, is 12 amino acids long. Here the CDR3 DNA is all that survives: 36 bases in frame from base 1. Germline trimming: 3 bases from V, 4 bases from J; junction bases outside gene matches: 0. The germline V gene supplies CDR1 SGDLS and CDR2 YYNGEE. The immunoSEQ Assay, a bias-controlled multiplex PCR, was used to amplify TCRbeta CDR3 regions from genomic DNA. The authors processed their data as follows. The number of nucleated cells in each sample was estimated by amplification of reference gene primers within the assay. To quantify the absolute abundance of each unique TCRbeta CDR3 rearrangement, sequence reads were collapsed and filtered. For each sample, productive Simpson clonality was calculated by taking the square root of Simpson's diversity index across productive rearrangements. TCRdb re-hosts the immuneACCESS table, in-frame sequences only. Its copies lack some clones; in the studies checked, an unresolved V gene accounts for under half of them, and the cause for the rest is not known. Clone size and V and J calls were adopted from that table, with D and trimming inferred from the DNA. For this sample there are around 250,000 clones; approximately 90% appear just once. Jointly, the top ten make up 0.87% of the sample.

Comment on this clone: It has no known antigen specificity. It has no much larger one-base neighbor in the sample; base qualities were not kept.

Participants in the prospective study were aged roughly 18 to 89 years, lived in 20 to 25 United States geographic areas, and enrolled through a virtual design. Cohort assignment in the prospective study relied on participant-reported clinical history from a screening survey and a study questionnaire. Exposed participants were defined as having been in contact with someone with a PCR-confirmed or clinician-diagnosed COVID-19 case within 2 weeks of study entry. In the prospective study, whole blood, serum and a nasopharyngeal or oropharyngeal swab were collected from each participant by mobile phlebotomists. Participants in the prospective study had the option to provide additional blood draws and questionnaires over an approximately 2-month period. Prospective study blood samples were shipped either frozen or at room temperature before DNA extraction.

Here the chain combines TRBV9 and TRBJ1-1; 7 bases in between match TRBD1. This clonotype originated in a man aged 45-65 years who had been exposed to COVID-19. Sequencing input: PBMCs or T cells enriched from blood (not recorded which). The base sequence is TGTGCCAGCAGCGGGGACAGCACTGAAGCTTTCTTT. Its translation reads: CASSGDSTEAFF.